The following is a T cell receptor beta chain sequence with its context. CDR3 length equals 15 residues. Trimming took 6 bases from V and 3 from J; bases not matched to a gene: 3. Germline V gives CDR1 MNHEY, CDR2 SVGAGI. In the original workflow: The assay estimated nucleated cells by amplifying reference gene primers. Using immunoSEQ multiplex PCR, the repertoire was profiled, and TCRdb retains in-frame clones only, with some absent. Clone size and V and J calls were adopted from that table, with D and trimming inferred from the DNA. The sample lists roughly 230,000 clones; 90% were seen once. The data are from a study of blood T cell repertoires in COVID-19.

This receptor was obtained from a woman aged 60-75 years with COVID-19, enrolled during active disease. J is TRBJ2-4 and V is TRBV6-5, with 12 bases matching TRBD2. The sample comprised peripheral blood. The CDR3 here is CASSRGLAGKNIQYF. DNA for the CDR3: TGTGCCAGCAGCAGGGGACTAGCGGGCAAAAACATTCAGTACTTC.